Each of the 2 T cell receptor beta chains below was sequenced from the same sample in a study of CD8 T cells in ankylosing spondylitis. Study observations and caveats: Ankylosing spondylitis blood appeared to be characterized by a TCR beta motif of under ten highly homologous variants.

TCRdb redid the calling of the 5' RACE reads with MiXCR, one entry per CDR3 protein. The sample holds 75,000 to 95,000 distinct CDR3 sequences, more than 8.5% seen once. These receptors have no known antigen. The source material was blood, either unsorted or a sorted T cell fraction (not recorded which). These receptor sequences come from a male donor with ankylosing spondylitis.

This clonotype was detected only a few times. The rearrangement uses TRBV6-2 or TRBV6-3 and TRBJ2-7; D is undetermined. The germline V and J ends were trimmed by 4 bases and 2 bases, with 12 bases remaining between them. The germline CDR1 and CDR2 sequences are MNHEY and SVGEGT. The CDR3 runs to 14 residues. The CDR3 bases are TGTGCCAGCAGTTCTAGGGCTGGGGCCTACGAGCAGTACGTC. Protein: CASSSRAGAYEQYV.

This clonotype was counted ten times or more. This rearrangement joins TRBV7-9 to TRBJ1-1, with a weak D call TRBD1 (6 bases). Trimming cost V 9 bases and J 5 bases, with 13 bases left between them. The germline V gene has CDR1 SEHNR and CDR2 FQNEAQ (reference sequence). The CDR3 consists of 12 residues. The CDR3 region is CARTPQGTEAFF. DNA of the CDR3: TGTGCCAGAACCCCCCAGGGGACTGAAGCTTTCTTT.